This entry concerns a single T cell receptor (beta chain). Per the germline V gene, CDR1 is KGHDR and CDR2 is SFDVKD. CDR3 length equals 17 residues. The V and J ends lost 3 bases and 8 bases, in that order; junction bases with no gene match: 14. The sample originates from a study of blood T cell repertoires in COVID-19. Study details: Sites in the United States, Italy and Spain provided acute and convalescent COVID-19 samples. The cDNA or gDNA used as material had been derived from T cells, B-cell-depleted T cells, or PBMCs.

In the source study's methods: Reference gene primers were amplified, and this amplification served to estimate nucleated cell counts. This table comes from immunoSEQ multiplex PCR, and its TCRdb copy is limited to in-frame clones, with some not included. The V and J calls and clone size are taken from that table; D and trimming were inferred from the DNA. In the table there are 65,000 to 70,000 clones, over 70% of which are singletons. Sequencing was carried out using peripheral blood. This receptor was identified in a man aged 45-60 years with active COVID-19. V is TRBV24-1 and J is TRBJ2-1; 8 bases align to TRBD1. This CDR3 is CATSDPAGTGYVDEQFF. The CDR3 DNA reads TGTGCCACCAGTGATCCTGCGGGGACAGGTTACGTCGATGAGCAGTTCTTC.